Listed here are 14 T cell receptor beta chains from one sample, sequenced in a study of technical replicates of blood from a few donors. Data came from immunoSEQ multiplex PCR; TCRdb stores just in-frame clones and leaves some out. The sample contains more than 80,000 clones, 96% of which appear only once. Sequencing was carried out using T cells isolated from PBMCs. All receptors come from a human donor in good health.

V is TRBV7-2 and J is TRBJ2-5; D might be TRBD1 (6 bases). The CDR3 has 14 amino acids. Trimming took 5 bases from V and 0 from J, leaving 10 bases between them. Germline V gene data show CDR1 as SGHTA and CDR2 as FQGNSA. CDR3 bases: TGTGCCAGCAGCACAGACAGGTACCAAGAGACCCAGTACTTC. Amino acids: CASSTDRYQETQYF.

This chain uses TRBV7-2 with TRBJ1-4; 12 bases are a match to TRBD1. Germline values: CDR1 SGHTA, CDR2 FQGNSA. V lost 1 base to trimming and J lost 3 bases; unmatched junction nucleotides: 6. The CDR3 consists of 18 residues. The CDR3 DNA reads as TGTGCCAGCAGCTTAGTCCCGGGACAGGGGGCGGCTAATGAAAAACTGTTTTTT. Protein sequence: CASSLVPGQGAANEKLFF.

The chain carries TRBV9 and TRBJ2-3; D is uncertain. This CDR3 region has 12 residues. CDR1 is SGDLS and CDR2 is YYNGEE in the germline V gene. Trimming stripped 5 bases from V and 6 bases from J, with 10 bases between. DNA for the CDR3: TGTGCCAGCAGTCTTAACTCGGATACGCAGTATTTT. It encodes CASSLNSDTQYF. The entire variable domain, with the rest obtained from reference TRBV9 and TRBJ2-3, is as follows: DSGVTQTPKHLITATGQRVTLRCSPRSGDLSVYWYQQSLDQGLQFLIQYYNGEERAKGNILERFSAQQFPDLHSELNLSSLELGDSALYFCASSLNSDTQYFGPGTRLTVL.

This chain connects TRBV29-1 to TRBJ2-3; TRBD2 aligns across 12 bases. After removal of 4 bases from V and 2 bases from J, the junction contained 4 bases not matched to a gene. The CDR3 sequence is 15 residues long. Germline V gene sequence: CDR1 SQVTM, CDR2 ANQGSEA. CDR3 DNA sequence: TGCAGCGTTGGGACTAGCGGGGCCTTCACAGATACGCAGTATTTT. Protein product: CSVGTSGAFTDTQYF.

The chain uses TRBV6-1 and TRBJ2-7; possibly TRBD2 for D (5 bases). Germline V gene data show CDR1 as MNHNS and CDR2 as SASEGT. This CDR3 contains 14 residues. The V end lost 5 bases, the J end lost 4 bases, and 15 bases lay between the germline ends. CDR3 amino acids: CASSSRRDGYEQYF. Written as DNA, the CDR3 is TGTGCCAGCAGTTCCCGCCGGGATGGGTACGAGCAGTACTTC.

V is TRBV7-8 and J is TRBJ2-7, with 8 bases fitting TRBD1. CDR1 and CDR2 (germline): SGHVS, FQNEAQ. Germline trimming cut 5 bases from V and 3 bases from J; bases unmatched to any gene: 9. The CDR3 consists of 15 residues. In DNA form, the CDR3 reads TGTGCCAGCAGCGTAAGTGGACAGGGTAGCTACGAGCAGTACTTC. As protein: CASSVSGQGSYEQYF.

The CDR3: CASSVGLAENEQYF. CDR3 in DNA: TGTGCCAGCAGTGTTGGACTAGCGGAGAACGAGCAGTACTTC. J is TRBJ2-7 and V is TRBV2; 10 bases are shared with TRBD2. The CDR3 sequence is 14 residues long. The V gene end was trimmed by 4 bases and the J gene end by 5 bases; junction bases not matched to a gene: 5. In germline, CDR1 is SNHLY, CDR2 FYNNEI. The variable domain in full, with the rest retrieved from reference TRBV2 and TRBJ2-7, is EPEVTQTPSHQVTQMGQEVILRCVPISNHLYFYWYRQILGQKVEFLVSFYNNEISEKSEIFDDQFSVERPDGSNFTLKIRSTKLEDSAMYFCASSVGLAENEQYFGPGTRLTVT.

The chain employs TRBV28 and TRBJ1-2; D remains unclear. Germline CDR1 MDHEN, CDR2 SYDVKM. V was clipped by 2 bases and J by 5 bases, with 12 bases between them. This CDR3 spans 14 amino acids. CDR3 region: CASSLGPAVYGYTF. The CDR3 nucleotides are TGTGCCAGCAGTTTAGGGCCAGCCGTTTATGGCTACACCTTC.

The chain combines TRBV27 with TRBJ2-1, with D perhaps TRBD1 (5 bases). V was clipped by 1 base and J by 9 bases, with 13 bases between them. The CDR3 runs to 14 residues. Per germline, CDR1 MNHEY and CDR2 SMNVEV (reference sequence). Here the CDR3 reads CASSLFAGWVEQFF. The CDR3 region has the DNA TGTGCCAGCAGTTTATTCGCAGGGTGGGTTGAGCAGTTCTTC.

The chain employs TRBV10-3 and TRBJ2-1; 11 bases are a match to TRBD2. The CDR3 sequence is 15 residues long. After removal of 6 bases from V and 7 bases from J, the junction contained 8 bases not matched to a gene. Germline values: CDR1 ENHRY, CDR2 SYGVKD. The CDR3 here is CAIRLTSGRFNEQFF. In DNA, the CDR3 is TGTGCCATCAGACTAACTAGCGGGAGATTTAATGAGCAGTTCTTC.

This sequence joins TRBV9 and TRBJ2-7, with a weak D call TRBD2 (5 bases). V lost 0 bases and J 0 bases, leaving 10 bases between the germline ends. This CDR3 spans 15 amino acids. Germline CDR1 SGDLS, CDR2 YYNGEE. The CDR3: CASSVGADSSYEQYF. In DNA form, the CDR3 reads TGTGCCAGCAGCGTAGGAGCGGATAGCTCCTACGAGCAGTACTTC.

The chain links TRBV4-3 to TRBJ2-3; 10 nucleotides agree with TRBD2. CDR1 LGHNA and CDR2 YSLEER come from the germline V gene. This CDR3 contains 16 residues. The ends lost 4 bases at V and 2 bases at J; junction bases unmatched: 6. The chain's CDR3 is CASSPGLAVLTDTQYF. DNA of the CDR3: TGCGCCAGCAGCCCTGGACTAGCGGTTCTCACAGATACGCAGTATTTT.

V usage is TRBV27 and J usage is TRBJ1-4; a possible D gene is TRBD1 (5 bases). This CDR3 has 17 amino acids. Trimming shortened V by 3 bases and J by 7 bases, and 21 bases separated the two germline ends. Looked up from germline, CDR1 is MNHEY and CDR2 is SMNVEV (reference sequence). In DNA, the CDR3 is TGTGCCAGCAGTTTTATAGGTTCCAGGGAATCAGGTGAAAAACTGTTTTTT. As protein: CASSFIGSRESGEKLFF.

The chain has TRBV9 and TRBJ2-3; 10 positions match TRBD2. After removal of 4 bases from V and 3 bases from J, the junction contained 8 bases not matched to a gene. The CDR3 contains 16 residues. Per germline, CDR1 SGDLS and CDR2 YYNGEE. The CDR3: CASSPQTSGATDTQYF. CDR3 bases: TGTGCCAGCAGCCCGCAAACTAGCGGGGCAACAGATACGCAGTATTTT.